This TCR beta chain was captured by sequencing in a study of monozygotic twins with inflammatory bowel disease. Findings of the study overall: Variability may have been added to patient repertoires by differing immunosuppressive treatments.

Total RNA amounting to about 3,500 ng went into each TCR library. The cDNA of both the TCRalpha and TCRbeta chains was subjected to two nested PCRs of approximately 16 and 9 cycles. TCRdb re-analyzed the 5' RACE reads; it lists each CDR3 protein once, without DNA. The sample holds hundreds of thousands of distinct CDR3 sequences. This CDR3 is 16 amino acids long. Germline V CDR1 and CDR2: LGHDT, YNNKEL (reference sequence). Comment on this clonotype: Its antigen is unidentified.

The sequence derives from a human donor with ulcerative colitis or Crohn's disease, or a healthy co-twin of an affected twin (not recorded which). Sequencing input: blood. This chain joins TRBV3-1 and TRBJ2-1; TCRdb's assignment of TRBD1 cannot be checked, as there is no DNA. The CDR3 protein is CASSQTGRAAYNEQFF.